The rows below give T cell receptor beta chains drawn from one sample of a study of cytomegalovirus exposure and HLA in healthy donors. Method: immunoSEQ multiplex PCR; TCRdb's copy keeps in-frame clones and lacks some. The sample has approximately 150,000 clones, around four fifths seen once; the top ten hold about 10%. The sample consisted of PBMCs. The source is a man aged 50 to 60 in good health and CMV-seropositive. The CDR3 runs from the conserved cysteine through the conserved F or W. The D gene is left open where the match is weak. A clone size is listed for some rows: how often the clone was seen (once, few, many), or a class if it is expanded.

>TRBJ2-1|NA|TRBV11-2|TRBD1
CASSLAPGGHNEQFF
TGTGCCAGCAGCTTAGCGCCAGGGGGACACAATGAGCAGTTCTTC
>TRBJ2-4|NA|TRBV2|NA
CASSEGGGQNIQYF
TGTGCCAGCAGTGAAGGAGGGGGACAAAACATTCAGTACTTC
>TRBJ1-1|few|TRBV4-2|NA
CASSQEGKTEAFF
TGTGCCAGCAGCCAAGAGGGCAAAACTGAAGCTTTCTTT
>TRBJ1-5|NA|TRBV28|NA
CASSPRSSNQPQHF
TGTGCCAGCAGTCCCCGGAGTAGCAATCAGCCCCAGCATTTT
>TRBJ2-7|NA|TRBV7-8|NA
CASSPEVSIYEQYF
TGTGCCAGCAGCCCAGAGGTCTCAATCTACGAGCAGTACTTC
>TRBJ2-7|NA|TRBV5-4|TRBD2
CASSWASGSSYEQYF
TGTGCCAGCAGCTGGGCTAGCGGGAGTTCCTACGAGCAGTACTTC
>TRBJ1-1|NA|TRBV25-1|TRBD1
CASSHARQGRVRFTEAFF
TGTGCCAGCAGTCACGCCCGACAGGGGAGGGTGAGGTTTACTGAAGCTTTCTTT
>TRBJ2-5|NA|TRBV19|NA
CASSSTGFQETQYF
TGTGCCAGTAGCTCCACAGGGTTCCAAGAGACCCAGTACTTC
>TRBJ1-1|few|TRBV30|TRBD1
CAWSVGTVNTEAFF
TGTGCCTGGAGTGTAGGGACAGTGAACACTGAAGCTTTCTTT
>TRBJ1-3|NA|TRBV7-7|NA
CASSLDGRTGNTIYF
TGTGCTAGCAGCTTAGATGGCAGAACTGGAAACACCATATATTTT